A single sample is the source of the 28 T cell receptor beta chains below, sequenced in a study of T cell responses to AZD1222 COVID-19 vaccine. Sequenced by immunoSEQ multiplex PCR; TCRdb stores in-frame clones only, minus some. Of approximately 150,000 clones in the sample, 80% to 90% were seen once. This specimen was peripheral blood, taken on day 0 of AZD1222 vaccination. Receptors originate from an adult in good health.

This clone is a singleton in its sample. The J gene is TRBJ2-3, the V gene TRBV28; TRBD1 agrees at 7 bases. The CDR3 covers 15 residues. V lost 5 bases to trimming and J lost 0 bases; unmatched junction nucleotides: 5. Germline loops: CDR1 MDHEN, CDR2 SYDVKM. CDR3 sequence: CASSGGQTSTDTQYF. DNA of the CDR3: TGTGCCAGCAGTGGGGGACAGACGAGCACAGATACGCAGTATTTT.

There are a few counts of this clone. The genes are TRBV5-1 and TRBJ2-7; maybe TRBD1 (5 bases). Germline V gene data show CDR1 as SGHRS and CDR2 as YFSETQ. This CDR3 is 14 amino acids long. The V gene lost 4 bases and the J gene lost 0 bases, with 11 bases spanning the gap. CDR3 protein: CASSPSDTSYEQYF. CDR3 sequence (DNA): TGCGCCAGCAGCCCTTCGGACACCTCCTACGAGCAGTACTTC. The whole variable domain, filled in from reference TRBV5-1 and TRBJ2-7, reads KAGVTQTPRYLIKTRGQQVTLSCSPISGHRSVSWYQQTPGQGLQFLFEYFSETQRNKGNFPGRFSGRQFSNSRSEMNVSTLELGDSALYLCASSPSDTSYEQYFGPGTRLTVT.

V and J are TRBV27 and TRBJ2-7; 10 bases align to TRBD1. The CDR3 length is 15 residues. Germline V CDR1 and CDR2: MNHEY, SMNVEV (reference sequence). V trimming: 5 bases; J trimming: 3 bases; junction bases outside the gene matches: 7. The CDR3 region has the DNA TGTGCCAGCAGTCCGGGGACAGGGGCCTACTACGAGCAGTACTTC. Translating gives CASSPGTGAYYEQYF.

The chain combines TRBV5-1 with TRBJ1-2; tentatively, D is TRBD1 (5 bases). Trimming removed 1 base from V and 8 bases from J, with 18 bases in between. CDR1 is SGHRS and CDR2 is YFSETQ in the germline V gene. The CDR3 is 15 amino acids. The CDR3 bases are TGCGCCAGCAGCTTGAGTGGGACCCCTGCGGAGGGCTACACCTTC. Its protein product is CASSLSGTPAEGYTF.

This sequence joins TRBV2 and TRBJ2-7; 9 nucleotides line up with TRBD2. Germline V gene sequence: CDR1 SNHLY, CDR2 FYNNEI. This CDR3 is 14 amino acids long. Trimming at V came to 8 bases and at J to 0 bases, leaving 5 bases not matched to a gene. In DNA, the CDR3 is TGTGCCAGCGCGGGAGGGCCTTTCTCCTACGAGCAGTACTTC. Protein: CASAGGPFSYEQYF.

The chain has TRBV2 and TRBJ1-2; D gene unclear. The V gene lost 6 bases and the J gene lost 3 bases, with 8 bases spanning the gap. This CDR3 spans 12 amino acids. The germline gives CDR1 SNHLY, CDR2 FYNNEI. In DNA, the CDR3 is TGTGCCAGCAGGGGGTCGGACTATGGCTACACCTTC. It encodes CASRGSDYGYTF. Variable domain in full (rest from reference TRBV2 and TRBJ1-2): EPEVTQTPSHQVTQMGQEVILRCVPISNHLYFYWYRQILGQKVEFLVSFYNNEISEKSEIFDDQFSVERPDGSNFTLKIRSTKLEDSAMYFCASRGSDYGYTFGSGTRLTVV.

V is TRBV7-9 and J is TRBJ1-1, with D possibly TRBD1 on 5 matching bases. Trimming removed 6 bases from V and 10 bases from J, with 18 bases in between. CDR1 SEHNR and CDR2 FQNEAQ come from the germline V gene (reference sequence). The CDR3 has 13 residues. CDR3 sequence (DNA): TGTGCCAGCAGTCCGACCCGGGGGGTATCAGCTTTCTTT. Its translation is CASSPTRGVSAFF. Looking up the rest from reference TRBV7-9 and TRBJ1-1 gives the full variable domain: DTGVSQNPRHKITKRGQNVTFRCDPISEHNRLYWYRQTLGQGPEFLTYFQNEAQLEKSRLLSDRFSAERPKGSFSTLEIQRTEQGDSAMYLCASSPTRGVSAFFGQGTRLTVV.

V usage is TRBV28 and J usage is TRBJ2-7; no definite D call. The ends were cut back, 3 bases at V and 2 bases at J, with 11 bases in the middle. The length of the CDR3 is 14 residues. CDR1 and CDR2 (germline): MDHEN, SYDVKM. In DNA form, the CDR3 reads TGTGCCAGCAGTTTGCTGAACAGACCCTACGAGCAGTACTTC. It specifies CASSLLNRPYEQYF.

The rearrangement uses TRBV27 and TRBJ1-6; 7 nucleotides line up with TRBD1. V was clipped by 6 bases and J by 7 bases; unmatched bases: 6. Germline assignment: CDR1 MNHEY and CDR2 SMNVEV (reference sequence). This CDR3 has 14 residues. The CDR3: CASRIGGWNSPLHF. In DNA, the CDR3 is TGTGCCAGCAGAATAGGGGGCTGGAATTCACCCCTCCACTTT.

The chain combines TRBV28 with TRBJ1-2; D is perhaps TRBD1 (6 bases). With 7 bases removed from V and 4 bases from J, the gap between germline ends came to 13 bases. Germline V gene sequence: CDR1 MDHEN, CDR2 SYDVKM. The CDR3 contains 13 residues. The CDR3 DNA sequence: TGTGCCAGCACCTTACAGGGCCCCTATGGCTACACCTTC. It specifies CASTLQGPYGYTF.

The chain combines TRBV18 with TRBJ1-1; a weak D match, TRBD1 (5 bases). Germline V gene data show CDR1 as KGHSH and CDR2 as LQKENI. V was cut by 6 bases and J by 1 base, with 9 bases left in between. The CDR3 is 13 residues long. The CDR3 spells CASSTDTNTEAFF. The CDR3 coding sequence is TGTGCCAGCTCCACGGACACGAACACTGAAGCTTTCTTT.

The rearrangement links TRBV7-2 to TRBJ2-2; D not certain. This CDR3 is built from 14 residues. Germline-derived CDR1 and CDR2 are SGHTA and FQGNSA. Trimming removed 1 base at V and 7 bases at J, with 10 bases between. CDR3 region: CASSLVLGIGELFF. DNA of the CDR3: TGTGCCAGCAGCTTAGTGCTGGGAATCGGGGAGCTGTTTTTT.

V usage is TRBV28 and J usage is TRBJ2-7; 7 positions agree with TRBD1. The length of the CDR3 is 13 residues. Trimming removed 7 bases from V and 1 base from J; junction bases left unmatched: 4. Germline assignment: CDR1 MDHEN and CDR2 SYDVKM. CDR3 protein: CASNPGQSYEQYF. CDR3 nucleotide sequence: TGTGCCAGCAACCCGGGACAGTCCTACGAGCAGTACTTC.

This clone was seen only a few times. This chain uses TRBV7-3 with TRBJ2-2; D perhaps matches TRBD1 (5 bases). CDR3 length: 14 amino acids. Germline CDR1 is SGHTA and CDR2 is FQGTGA. Trimming removed 4 bases from V and 1 base from J, with 7 bases in between. The CDR3 here is CASSSGQNTGELFF. The CDR3 coding sequence is TGTGCCAGCAGCTCCGGACAGAACACCGGGGAGCTGTTTTTT.

This chain joins TRBV6-2 or TRBV6-3 and TRBJ1-1, with TRBD1 identical over 7 bases. Per the germline V gene, CDR1 is MNHEY and CDR2 is SVGEGT. The CDR3 runs 13 residues. V dropped 5 bases and J dropped 3; count of bases not matched to a gene: 3. The CDR3 bases are TGTGCCAGCAGTCGACAGGGCTACACTGAAGCTTTCTTT. Translated: CASSRQGYTEAFF.

The genes are TRBV7-2 and TRBJ2-1; D not resolved. V was trimmed by 5 bases and J by 0 bases, leaving 11 bases between them. The CDR3 length is 15 residues. Germline V gene data show CDR1 as SGHTA and CDR2 as FQGNSA. CDR3 DNA sequence: TGTGCCAGCAGCATGGGCCATAGCTCCTACAATGAGCAGTTCTTC. Amino acid sequence: CASSMGHSSYNEQFF.

V usage is TRBV4-1 and J usage is TRBJ2-2; the match to TRBD2 covers 7 bases. There are 13 residues in the CDR3. V was clipped by 8 bases and J by 7 bases; unmatched bases: 7. CDR1 and CDR2 (germline): MGHRA, YSYEKL. In nucleotides, the CDR3 is TGCGCCAGCCGGGGGGTAGGGCGCGGGGAGCTGTTTTTT. This codes for CASRGVGRGELFF.

The chain recombines TRBV24-1 with TRBJ2-3, with unresolved D. The germline CDR1 and CDR2 sequences are KGHDR and SFDVKD. The CDR3 covers 14 residues. V gave up 7 bases and J gave up 0 bases, with 10 bases separating them. CDR3 residues: CATSDSSSTDTQYF. The DNA of the CDR3 is TGTGCCACCAGCGATAGTTCAAGCACAGATACGCAGTATTTT.

V and J are TRBV6-5 and TRBJ2-3, with 7 positions matching TRBD2. V lost 0 bases and J lost 8; bases outside the gene matches: 11. The CDR3 length is 16 residues. The germline V gene has CDR1 MNHEY and CDR2 SVGAGI. DNA for the CDR3: TGTGCCAGCAGTTACTCAGGCCCGCGGGAGCGGGCTACGCAGTATTTT. Translation: CASSYSGPRERATQYF.

A few counts support this clone. V gene TRBV7-3 combines with J gene TRBJ1-1; possibly TRBD1 for D (5 bases). The length of the CDR3 is 16 residues. Trimming removed 5 bases at V and 1 base at J, with 17 bases between. Looked up from germline, CDR1 is SGHTA and CDR2 is FQGTGA. CDR3 in amino acids: CASSPKGGGTNTEAFF. CDR3 bases: TGTGCCAGCAGCCCCAAGGGTGGGGGGACGAACACTGAAGCTTTCTTT.

By frequency in the sample, this clone is medium-sized (0.01 to 0.1%). V usage is TRBV6-2 or TRBV6-3 and J usage is TRBJ1-5; TRBD1 aligns across 7 bases. V lost 2 bases, J lost 1 base, and 14 bases stayed unmatched. The germline gives CDR1 MNHEY, CDR2 SVGEGT. This CDR3 comprises 19 residues. The CDR3 is CASSYPIGGGVGSNQPQHF. For the CDR3, the DNA is TGTGCCAGCAGTTACCCCATTGGAGGGGGCGTGGGAAGCAATCAGCCCCAGCATTTT.

This chain links TRBV7-2 with TRBJ1-2; 7 bases map to TRBD1. After removal of 5 bases from V and 5 bases from J, the junction contained 11 bases not matched to a gene. Germline lookup yields CDR1 SGHTA and CDR2 FQGNSA. The CDR3 sequence is 15 residues long. The CDR3 here is CASSTMAGQRYGYTF. In nucleotides, the CDR3 is TGTGCCAGCAGCACAATGGCGGGACAGCGTTATGGCTACACCTTC. Full variable domain (missing parts from reference TRBV7-2 and TRBJ1-2): GAGVSQSPSNKVTEKGKDVELRCDPISGHTALYWYRQSLGQGLEFLIYFQGNSAPDKSGLPSDRFSAERTGGSVSTLTIQRTQQEDSAVYLCASSTMAGQRYGYTFGSGTRLTVV.

The chain carries TRBV18 and TRBJ1-2; D may be TRBD1 (6 bases). Germline CDR1 is KGHSH and CDR2 is LQKENI. V lost 5 bases and J 2 bases, leaving 12 bases between the germline ends. The CDR3 length is 14 residues. The CDR3 loop reads CASSSITGNYGYTF. CDR3 DNA sequence: TGTGCCAGCTCATCGATCACAGGGAACTATGGCTACACCTTC.

The chain joins TRBV19 to TRBJ2-7, with TRBD2 identical over 10 bases. Germline CDR1 is LNHDA and CDR2 is SQIVND (reference sequence). This CDR3 has 17 amino acids. J lost 0 bases, V lost 5 bases, and 10 bases had no gene match. The CDR3 sequence: CASSLPPGLAASYEQYF. The CDR3 DNA reads TGTGCCAGTAGTTTGCCCCCCGGACTAGCGGCCTCCTACGAGCAGTACTTC.

This clone was counted once. DNA for the CDR3: TGTGCCAGCAGTTACTCGCTAGCGGGAGTCACCCTACGAATAGAGCAGTACTTC. Its translation: CASSYSLAGVTLRIEQYF. The V call is TRBV6-2 or TRBV6-3, the J call TRBJ2-7, with 10 bases fitting TRBD2. Germline V lookup: CDR1 MNHEY, CDR2 SVGEGT. V shed 0 bases, J shed 7 bases, and the junction held 15 bases outside the gene matches. This CDR3 region has 18 residues.

This chain connects TRBV10-3 to TRBJ2-3, with unresolved D. V was pared by 0 bases and J by 1 base, with 5 bases between. The germline V gene has CDR1 ENHRY and CDR2 SYGVKD. The CDR3 spans 14 residues. The CDR3 here is CAISESSGTDTQYF. CDR3 bases: TGTGCCATCAGTGAGTCGTCGGGCACAGATACGCAGTATTTT.

This clone was recorded at least ten times. The chain recombines TRBV7-9 with TRBJ2-1, with D perhaps TRBD2 (5 bases). Germline V gives CDR1 SEHNR, CDR2 FQNEAQ (reference sequence). This CDR3 is 15 amino acids long. V lost 0 bases, J lost 5 bases, and 11 bases lay in between. In DNA form, the CDR3 reads TGTGCCAGCAGCTTAGCCGGGGTTGGCGACAATGAGCAGTTCTTC. Protein sequence: CASSLAGVGDNEQFF. The variable domain in full, with the rest retrieved from reference TRBV7-9 and TRBJ2-1, is DTGVSQNPRHKITKRGQNVTFRCDPISEHNRLYWYRQTLGQGPEFLTYFQNEAQLEKSRLLSDRFSAERPKGSFSTLEIQRTEQGDSAMYLCASSLAGVGDNEQFFGPGTRLTVL.

The chain has TRBV6-5 and TRBJ2-3; D not certain. Germline V gives CDR1 MNHEY, CDR2 SVGAGI. The CDR3 contains 14 residues. V dropped 0 bases and J dropped 1 base, with 5 bases sitting between them. DNA of the CDR3: TGTGCCAGCAGTTACTCCACAGGCACAGATACGCAGTATTTT. Its protein product is CASSYSTGTDTQYF.